Reported below is one T cell receptor (beta chain). Its antigen is unidentified. The CDR3 length is 16 residues. Per germline, CDR1 DFQATT and CDR2 SNEGSKA (reference sequence). The V gene lost 3 bases and the J gene lost 4 bases, with 20 bases spanning the gap. This entry is derived from a study of T cells after yellow fever vaccination. Regarding the study as a whole: Weaker, the secondary response peaked sooner, at day 5 versus 15. Booster sampling recovered most clones from primary vaccination (approximately 96% CD4, roughly 90% CD8). Researchers noted that a small share of clonotypes showed up in both CD4 and CD8 compartments.

UMIs and a universal primer site were added when TCR cDNA was made by 5'RACE template switching. From the 5' RACE reads, TCRdb called clonotypes with MiXCR, one entry per CDR3 protein. Of some 290,000 distinct CDR3 sequences listed, roughly 10% are singletons. V usage is TRBV20-1 and J usage is TRBJ2-3; D gene uncertain. Sequencing used CD4+ T cells sorted from PBMCs, obtained 45 days after the yellow fever booster vaccination. The clonotype was recovered from a man between 18 and 35 years old who received the YFV17D yellow fever vaccine. DNA of the CDR3: TGCAGTGCTAGTGCCTTGACTCAACGAGGAGCAGATACGCAGTATTTT. This sequence encodes CSASALTQRGADTQYF.